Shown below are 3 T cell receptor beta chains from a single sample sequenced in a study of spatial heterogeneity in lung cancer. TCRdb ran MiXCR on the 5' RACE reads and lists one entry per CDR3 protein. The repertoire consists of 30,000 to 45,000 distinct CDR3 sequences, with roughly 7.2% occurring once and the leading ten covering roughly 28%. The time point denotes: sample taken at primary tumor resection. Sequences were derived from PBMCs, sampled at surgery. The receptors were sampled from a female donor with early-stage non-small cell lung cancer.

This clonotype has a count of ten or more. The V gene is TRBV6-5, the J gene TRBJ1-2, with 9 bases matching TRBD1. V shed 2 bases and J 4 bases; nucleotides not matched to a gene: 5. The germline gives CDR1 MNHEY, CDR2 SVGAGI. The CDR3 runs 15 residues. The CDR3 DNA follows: TGTGCCAGCAGTTACCCGGGACAGGGATCCTATGGCTACACCTTC. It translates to CASSYPGQGSYGYTF.

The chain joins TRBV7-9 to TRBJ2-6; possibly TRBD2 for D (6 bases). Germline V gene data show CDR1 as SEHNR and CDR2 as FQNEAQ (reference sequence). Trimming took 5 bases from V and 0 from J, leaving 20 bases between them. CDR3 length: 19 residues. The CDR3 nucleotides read TGTGCCAGCAGCCTAGGACTATTCGGGGTCCCCTCTGGGGCCAACGTCCTGACTTTC. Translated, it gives CASSLGLFGVPSGANVLTF.

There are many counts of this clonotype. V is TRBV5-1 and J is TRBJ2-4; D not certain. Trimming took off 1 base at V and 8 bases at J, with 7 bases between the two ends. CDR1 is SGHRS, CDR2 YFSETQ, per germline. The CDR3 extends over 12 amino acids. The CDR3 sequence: CASSLNSDIQYF. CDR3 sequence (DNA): TGCGCCAGCAGCTTGAACTCCGACATTCAGTACTTC.